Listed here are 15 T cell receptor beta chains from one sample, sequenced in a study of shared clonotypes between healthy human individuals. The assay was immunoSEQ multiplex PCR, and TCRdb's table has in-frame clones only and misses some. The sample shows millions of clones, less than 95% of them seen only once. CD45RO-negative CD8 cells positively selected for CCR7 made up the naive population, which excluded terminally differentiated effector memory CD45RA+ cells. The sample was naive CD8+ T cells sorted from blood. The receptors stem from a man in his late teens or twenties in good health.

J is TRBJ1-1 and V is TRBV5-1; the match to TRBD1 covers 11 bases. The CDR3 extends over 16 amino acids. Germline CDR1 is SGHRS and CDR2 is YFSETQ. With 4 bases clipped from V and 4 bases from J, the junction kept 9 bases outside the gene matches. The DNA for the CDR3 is TGCGCCAGCAGCCCCCGGACAGGGGGCCCGGTCACTGAAGCTTTCTTT. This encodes CASSPRTGGPVTEAFF.

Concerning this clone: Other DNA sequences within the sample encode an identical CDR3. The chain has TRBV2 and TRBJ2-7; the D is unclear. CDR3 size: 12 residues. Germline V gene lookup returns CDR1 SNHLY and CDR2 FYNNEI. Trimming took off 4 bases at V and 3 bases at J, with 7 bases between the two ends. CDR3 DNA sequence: TGTGCCAGCAGTGTCGGCAACTACGAGCAGTACTTC. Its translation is CASSVGNYEQYF.

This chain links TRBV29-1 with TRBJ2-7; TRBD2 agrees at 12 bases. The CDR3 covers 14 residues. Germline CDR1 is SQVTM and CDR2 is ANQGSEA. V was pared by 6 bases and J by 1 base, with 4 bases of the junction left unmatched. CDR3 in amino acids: CSVTGLAGSYEQYF. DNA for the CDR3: TGCAGCGTCACCGGACTAGCGGGATCCTACGAGCAGTACTTC.

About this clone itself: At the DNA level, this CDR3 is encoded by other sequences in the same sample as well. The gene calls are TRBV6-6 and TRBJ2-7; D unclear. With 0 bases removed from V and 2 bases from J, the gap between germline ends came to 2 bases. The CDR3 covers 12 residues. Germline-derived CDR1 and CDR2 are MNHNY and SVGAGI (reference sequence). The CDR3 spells CASSYSTYEQYF. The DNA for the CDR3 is TGTGCCAGCAGTTACTCGACCTACGAGCAGTACTTC.

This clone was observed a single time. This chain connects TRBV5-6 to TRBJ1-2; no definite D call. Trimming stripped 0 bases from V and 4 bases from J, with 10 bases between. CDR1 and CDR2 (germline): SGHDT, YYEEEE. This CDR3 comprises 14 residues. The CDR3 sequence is CASSLDAEIYGYTF. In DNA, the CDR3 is TGTGCCAGCAGCTTGGATGCAGAAATCTATGGCTACACCTTC. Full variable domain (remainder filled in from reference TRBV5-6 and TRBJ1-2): DAGVTQSPTHLIKTRGQQVTLRCSPKSGHDTVSWYQQALGQGPQFIFQYYEEEERQRGNFPDRFSGHQFPNYSSELNVNALLLGDSALYLCASSLDAEIYGYTFGSGTRLTVV.

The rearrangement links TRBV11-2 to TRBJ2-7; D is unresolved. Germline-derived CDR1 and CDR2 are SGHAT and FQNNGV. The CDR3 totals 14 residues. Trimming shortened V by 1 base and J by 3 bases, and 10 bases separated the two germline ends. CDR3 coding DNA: TGTGCCAGCAGCTTAGTGGGAACTTTCTACGAGCAGTACTTC. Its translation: CASSLVGTFYEQYF.

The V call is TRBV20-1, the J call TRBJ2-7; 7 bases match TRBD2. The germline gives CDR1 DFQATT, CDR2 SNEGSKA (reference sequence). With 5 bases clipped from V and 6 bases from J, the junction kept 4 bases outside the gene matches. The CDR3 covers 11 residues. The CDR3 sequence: CSASPGGEQYF. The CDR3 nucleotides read TGCAGTGCTTCCCCGGGGGGCGAGCAGTACTTC.

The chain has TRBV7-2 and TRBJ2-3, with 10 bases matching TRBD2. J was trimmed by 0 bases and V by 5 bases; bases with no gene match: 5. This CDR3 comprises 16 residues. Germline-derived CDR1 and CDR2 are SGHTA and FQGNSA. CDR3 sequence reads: CASSPLAGASTDTQYF. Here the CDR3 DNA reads TGTGCCAGCAGCCCCCTAGCGGGAGCCAGCACAGATACGCAGTATTTT.

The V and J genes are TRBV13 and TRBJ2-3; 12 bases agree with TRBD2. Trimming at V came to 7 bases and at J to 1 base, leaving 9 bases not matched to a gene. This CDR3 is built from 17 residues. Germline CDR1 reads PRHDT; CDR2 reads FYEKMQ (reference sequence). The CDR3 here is CASTLLAGGHGTDTQYF. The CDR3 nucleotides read TGTGCCAGCACTCTCCTAGCGGGGGGGCATGGCACAGATACGCAGTATTTT.

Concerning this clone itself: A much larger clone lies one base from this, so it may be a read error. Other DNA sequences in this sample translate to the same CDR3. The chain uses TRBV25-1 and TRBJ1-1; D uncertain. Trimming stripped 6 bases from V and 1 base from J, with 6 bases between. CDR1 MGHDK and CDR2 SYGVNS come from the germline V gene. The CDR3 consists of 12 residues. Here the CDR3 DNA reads TGTGCCAGCAGCCTGGGGAACACTGAAGCTTTCTTT. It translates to CASSLGNTEAFF.

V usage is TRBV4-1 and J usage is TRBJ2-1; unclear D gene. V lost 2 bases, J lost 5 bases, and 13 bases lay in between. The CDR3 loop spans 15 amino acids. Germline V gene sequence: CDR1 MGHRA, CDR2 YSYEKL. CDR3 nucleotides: TGCGCCAGCAGCCAATCCATAGTGGGAAACAATGAGCAGTTCTTC. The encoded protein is CASSQSIVGNNEQFF.

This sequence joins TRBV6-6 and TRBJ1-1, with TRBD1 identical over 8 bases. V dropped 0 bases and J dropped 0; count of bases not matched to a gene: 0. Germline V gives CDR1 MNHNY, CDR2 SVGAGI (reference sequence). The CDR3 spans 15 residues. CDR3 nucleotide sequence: TGTGCCAGCAGTTACTCGGGACAGGTGAACACTGAAGCTTTCTTT. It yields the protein CASSYSGQVNTEAFF.

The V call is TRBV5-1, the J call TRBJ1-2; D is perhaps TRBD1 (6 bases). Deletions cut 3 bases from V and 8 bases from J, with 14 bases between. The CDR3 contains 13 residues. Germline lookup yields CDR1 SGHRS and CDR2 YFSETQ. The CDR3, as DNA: TGCGCCAGCAGCTCCACGTCAGGGGACGGCTACACCTTC. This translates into CASSSTSGDGYTF.

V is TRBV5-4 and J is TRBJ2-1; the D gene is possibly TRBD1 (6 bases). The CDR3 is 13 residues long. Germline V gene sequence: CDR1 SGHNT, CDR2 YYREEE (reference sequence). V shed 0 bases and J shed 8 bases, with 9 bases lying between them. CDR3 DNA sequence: TGTGCCAGCAGCTTGGTTGAGGGGGATGAGCAGTTCTTC. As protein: CASSLVEGDEQFF.

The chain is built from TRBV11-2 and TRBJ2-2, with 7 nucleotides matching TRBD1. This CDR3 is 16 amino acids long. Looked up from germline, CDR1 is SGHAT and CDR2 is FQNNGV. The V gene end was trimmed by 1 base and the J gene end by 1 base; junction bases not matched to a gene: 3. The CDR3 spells CASSLAGQRNTGELFF. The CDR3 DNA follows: TGTGCCAGCAGCTTAGCGGGACAGCGGAACACCGGGGAGCTGTTTTTT.